The 13 T cell receptor beta chains listed next were all sequenced from one sample in a study of tumor T cells in aggressive B-cell lymphoma. Using immunoSEQ multiplex PCR, the repertoire was profiled, and TCRdb retains in-frame clones only, with some absent. The sample carries around 2,200 clones, under 95% recorded once. The sample taken for sequencing was tumor tissue. The receptor source for this set is an adult with diffuse large B cell lymphoma.

The chain joins TRBV28 to TRBJ2-5; 8 bases match TRBD1. The CDR3 spans 14 residues. Germline V gene sequence: CDR1 MDHEN, CDR2 SYDVKM. After removal of 6 bases from V and 6 bases from J, the junction contained 9 bases not matched to a gene. The CDR3 protein is CASRLDRVAKTQYF. The CDR3 DNA follows: TGTGCCAGCAGACTGGACAGGGTGGCGAAGACCCAGTACTTC.

This chain links TRBV4-1 with TRBJ2-1; 15 positions agree with TRBD2. Germline assignment: CDR1 MGHRA and CDR2 YSYEKL. The CDR3 totals 17 residues. J lost 5 bases, V lost 4 bases, and 6 bases had no gene match. The chain's CDR3 is CASSLIGTSGGHNEQFF. The CDR3 DNA reads as TGCGCCAGCAGCCTGATCGGGACTAGCGGGGGGCACAATGAGCAGTTCTTC.

The genes are TRBV9 and TRBJ2-7; 12 positions match TRBD2. This CDR3 is 16 amino acids long. Germline loops: CDR1 SGDLS, CDR2 YYNGEE. V gave up 2 bases and J gave up 0 bases; unmatched junction bases: 3. In nucleotides, the CDR3 is TGTGCCAGCAGCGTCGGACTAGCGGGGATCTCCTACGAGCAGTACTTC. Its protein product is CASSVGLAGISYEQYF. The full variable domain, in which reference TRBV9 and TRBJ2-7 provide the parts outside the CDR3, is DSGVTQTPKHLITATGQRVTLRCSPRSGDLSVYWYQQSLDQGLQFLIQYYNGEERAKGNILERFSAQQFPDLHSELNLSSLELGDSALYFCASSVGLAGISYEQYFGPGTRLTVT.

The chain uses TRBV9 and TRBJ1-1; 7 bases match TRBD1. Germline V gives CDR1 SGDLS, CDR2 YYNGEE. The CDR3 covers 16 residues. V lost 0 bases to trimming and J lost 0 bases; unmatched junction nucleotides: 5. CDR3 nucleotides: TGTGCCAGCAGCGTAGAAACAGGGGCCTTGAACACTGAAGCTTTCTTT. Translated, it gives CASSVETGALNTEAFF.

The chain is built from TRBV7-9 and TRBJ1-4; a possible D gene is TRBD1 (5 bases). V lost 5 bases and J 10 bases, leaving 20 bases between the germline ends. This CDR3 region has 15 residues. The V gene's germline CDR1 is SEHNR and CDR2 FQNEAQ (reference sequence). Here the CDR3 DNA reads TGTGCCAGCAGCCTCCAGGTGGGACTTAGGGGAAAACTGTTTTTT. This encodes CASSLQVGLRGKLFF.

The J gene is TRBJ1-5, the V gene TRBV28; 8 bases match TRBD1. Germline-derived CDR1 and CDR2 are MDHEN and SYDVKM. The CDR3 has 16 amino acids. The V segment lost 2 bases and the J segment 5 bases; nucleotides outside the gene matches: 8. The CDR3 sequence: CASSLAGGSFDQPQHF. The CDR3 region has the DNA TGTGCCAGCAGTTTAGCAGGGGGCTCTTTTGATCAGCCCCAGCATTTT.

The chain is built from TRBV7-3 and TRBJ2-2; no reliable D call. The CDR3 is 16 residues long. Germline V gives CDR1 SGHTA, CDR2 FQGTGA. The V end was cut by 0 bases, the J end by 0 bases, with 8 bases between. CDR3 residues: CASSLTRQANTGELFF. DNA of the CDR3: TGTGCCAGCAGCTTAACGCGACAAGCGAACACCGGGGAGCTGTTTTTT.

The rearrangement uses TRBV29-1 and TRBJ2-7, with D possibly being TRBD1 (6 bases). The CDR3 contains 14 residues. Germline V gives CDR1 SQVTM, CDR2 ANQGSEA. V was trimmed by 2 bases and J by 0 bases, leaving 11 bases between them. CDR3 in amino acids: CSVETGQSSYEQYF. In DNA, the CDR3 is TGCAGCGTTGAAACAGGGCAAAGCTCCTACGAGCAGTACTTC.

The chain links TRBV6-6 to TRBJ1-2, with a possible D match to TRBD1 (6 bases). The V end lost 5 bases, the J end lost 5 bases, and 15 bases lay between the germline ends. In germline, CDR1 is MNHNY, CDR2 SVGAGI (reference sequence). This CDR3 comprises 14 residues. CDR3 coding DNA: TGTGCCAGCAGTGAGGACAGATACCTTTATGGCTACACCTTC. Protein sequence: CASSEDRYLYGYTF.

V gene TRBV11-1 combines with J gene TRBJ1-1; 7 bases are shared with TRBD1. V shed 6 bases and J 4 bases; nucleotides not matched to a gene: 8. Germline V gene lookup returns CDR1 SGHAT and CDR2 FQDESV (reference sequence). CDR3 length: 14 amino acids. CDR3 coding DNA: TGTGCCAGCAGAAACAGGGGATGGGTCACTGAAGCTTTCTTT. This gives the protein CASRNRGWVTEAFF.

The rearrangement joins TRBV19 to TRBJ1-1; no reliable D call. CDR3 length: 13 amino acids. Trimming removed 7 bases at V and 0 bases at J, with 9 bases between. CDR1 is LNHDA, CDR2 SQIVND, per germline (reference sequence). Here the CDR3 DNA reads TGTGCCAGTAAGCGGGTGATGAACACTGAAGCTTTCTTT. It codes for CASKRVMNTEAFF.

The chain is built from TRBV16 and TRBJ2-1, with D unresolved. The germline CDR1 and CDR2 sequences are KGHSY and FQNENV. The CDR3 has 13 residues. Trimming removed 3 bases at V and 8 bases at J, with 11 bases between. The CDR3 DNA reads as TGTGCCAGCAGCCAGCCGGTTGGGCATGAGCAGTTCTTC. It encodes CASSQPVGHEQFF.

The chain combines TRBV4-1 with TRBJ1-2; the match to TRBD1 covers 8 bases. The CDR3 totals 15 residues. The V segment lost 6 bases and the J segment 1 base; nucleotides outside the gene matches: 7. Germline-derived CDR1 and CDR2 are MGHRA and YSYEKL. The CDR3 DNA is TGCGCCAGCAGACCGTGGACAGGGATTAACTATGGCTACACCTTC. Translated, it gives CASRPWTGINYGYTF.